This T cell receptor beta chain derives from a study of blood T cell repertoires in COVID-19. Trimming left V 5 bases short and J 0 bases short, with 14 bases between. Germline values: CDR1 SEHNR, CDR2 FQNEAQ (reference sequence). This CDR3 has 15 residues. Sequencing was performed with immunoSEQ multiplex PCR; in TCRdb, only in-frame clones are kept and a portion is missing. Of fewer than 350,000 clones listed, around 88% were seen once; the top ten hold approximately 5.7%. The V call is TRBV7-9, the J call TRBJ2-7, with a possible D match to TRBD1 (7 bases). This clonotype originated in a woman in her forties who had recovered from COVID-19. Sequenced sample: PBMCs or T cells enriched from blood (not recorded which). Here the CDR3 reads CASSLGQDYSYEQYF. The CDR3 DNA sequence: TGTGCCAGCAGCCTCGGACAGGACTACTCCTACGAGCAGTACTTC.